A selection of T cell receptor beta chains follows, all from one sample in a study of response to subunit inactivated influenza vaccine. A single record per CDR3 protein comes from TCRdb applying MiXCR to the RT-PCR reads. This table holds around 710,000 distinct CDR3 sequences, around 14% found once. Sequencing was performed on PBMCs from blood, taken approximately 15 days before vaccination. The receptor source for this set is a man aged 45-65 years who received an inactivated influenza vaccine. CDR3s include the opening cysteine and the closing phenylalanine or tryptophan. D genes are given only for firm matches. Expanded clones are given a class, and other clones once, few, many or no size at all.

TRBV3-1	TRBD1	TRBJ2-7	few	TGTGCCAGCAGCCAAGTGCTGGGGACAGGCGATAAGGGCGAGCAGTACTTC	CASSQVLGTGDKGEQYF
TRBV5-5	TRBD2	TRBJ2-7	many	TGTGCCAGCAGCTTTGCCCTTAGCGGGGGATCCTACGAGCAGTACTTC	CASSFALSGGSYEQYF
TRBV5-6	TRBD2	TRBJ2-1	.	TGTGCCAGCAGCCTCGTGGCGGGACTAGTGTGGAATGAGCAGTTCTTC	CASSLVAGLVWNEQFF
TRBV7-2	.	TRBJ2-3	many	TGTGCCAGCAGCTTAGGAGACGGAGATACGCAGTATTTT	CASSLGDGDTQYF
TRBV29-1	.	TRBJ2-7	many	TGCAGCGTTGAAGATCGGGGAGAGCAGTACTTC	CSVEDRGEQYF
TRBV4-2	TRBD1	TRBJ1-4	many	TGTGCCAGCAGCCAAGAACCGGGACAGGGGTGGGAAAAACTGTTTTTT	CASSQEPGQGWEKLFF
TRBV7-2	.	TRBJ2-3	.	TGTGCCAGCAGACCGGGGGGCGGGCTTCGGGCAGATACGCAGTATTTT	CASRPGGGLRADTQYF
TRBV6-5	.	TRBJ2-7	few	TGTGCCAGCAGTTACGGGCAGAGGGTTTCCTACGAGCAGTACTTC	CASSYGQRVSYEQYF
TRBV5-6	.	TRBJ2-3	few	TGTGCCAGCAGCTTAGCCGGACCTAGAGATACGCAGTATTTT	CASSLAGPRDTQYF
TRBV20-1	.	TRBJ2-7	few	TGCAGTGCTAGAGCGCCCCTTTTGGGTCGGGGCGAGCAGTACTTC	CSARAPLLGRGEQYF
TRBV11-1	TRBD1	TRBJ2-7	few	TGTGCCAGCAGCTTAGCGGCTCTGACAGGGCCCTACGAGCAGTACTTC	CASSLAALTGPYEQYF
TRBV11-2	TRBD2	TRBJ2-1	.	TGTGCCAGCAGCTGGGCTAGCGGGGGGTCCTCCTCCTACAATGAGCAGTTCTTC	CASSWASGGSSSYNEQFF
TRBV12-3/TRBV12-4	.	TRBJ1-3	.	TGTGCCAGCAGTTTAGACGGGGTTGCTGGAAACACCATATATTTT	CASSLDGVAGNTIYF
TRBV6-2/TRBV6-3	.	TRBJ1-2	few	TGTGCCAGCAGTTCACGACCGACAAACGGTCGCTACACCTTC	CASSSRPTNGRYTF
TRBV12-3/TRBV12-4	.	TRBJ1-2	few	TGTGCCAGCAGCCAACCAGGAATGCTTAACTATGGCTACACCTTC	CASSQPGMLNYGYTF
TRBV7-9	.	TRBJ2-3	.	TGTGCCAGCAGCTTACCTAGCGTTGGGACAGATACGCAGTATTTT	CASSLPSVGTDTQYF
TRBV7-2	TRBD2	TRBJ2-3	.	TGTGCCAGCAGCTTAGCGCCGACTAGCGGGAGCAACACAGATACGCAGTATTTT	CASSLAPTSGSNTDTQYF
TRBV6-2/TRBV6-3	.	TRBJ2-7	few	TGTGCCAGCAGGGGGGCCGTCTACGAGCAGTACTTC	CASRGAVYEQYF
TRBV20-1	.	TRBJ2-3	.	TGCAGTGCGGGCCTTTGGGGGGCGACAGATACGCAGTATTTT	CSAGLWGATDTQYF
TRBV15	.	TRBJ2-1	few	TGTGCCACCAGCAGAGATGGACGGGACAATGAGCAGTTCTTC	CATSRDGRDNEQFF
TRBV5-1	TRBD1	TRBJ2-3	.	TGCGCCAGCAGCCCGGCACGAGGGACAGGGACCACAGATACGCAGTATTTT	CASSPARGTGTTDTQYF
TRBV20-1	.	TRBJ1-5	many	TGCAGTGCTAGGATCGAGGACATTCAAGGCCCCGGGAATCAGCCCCAGCATTTT	CSARIEDIQGPGNQPQHF
TRBV5-1	.	TRBJ2-5	.	TGCGCCAGCAGCTTCGGCCAAAAAGAGACCCAGTACTTC	CASSFGQKETQYF
TRBV10-3	.	TRBJ2-2	.	TGTGCCATCAGTGGCGACAGGAACACCGGGGAGCTGTTTTTT	CAISGDRNTGELFF
TRBV27	.	TRBJ1-1	.	TGTGCCAGCAGTTTATTTGGGAAAGGGTACACTGAAGCTTTCTTT	CASSLFGKGYTEAFF
TRBV28	.	TRBJ2-7	few	TGTGCCAGCAGTATCAGGGTCTACGAGCAGTACTTC	CASSIRVYEQYF
TRBV7-9	.	TRBJ1-3	few	TGTGCCAGCAGCTTAGTACAGGGTGGCGCAAACACCATATATTTT	CASSLVQGGANTIYF
TRBV20-1	TRBD1	TRBJ2-1	few	TGCAGTGCTAGAGTAGGGACAGGGGGGTACAATGAGCAGTTCTTC	CSARVGTGGYNEQFF
TRBV12-3/TRBV12-4	.	TRBJ1-4	.	TGTGCCAGCAGTTTGCTTTCGGGAACTGAAAAACTGTTTTTT	CASSLLSGTEKLFF
TRBV15	.	TRBJ1-5	many	TGTGCCACCAGCACGGACGGTAGCAATCAGCCCCAGCATTTT	CATSTDGSNQPQHF
TRBV6-1	TRBD1	TRBJ1-4	.	TGTGCCAGCAGCAGGACAGGGGGGAATGTAAAACTGTTTTTT	CASSRTGGNVKLFF
TRBV28	TRBD1	TRBJ2-7	few	TGTGCCAGCAGTTTCGGACAGGGCCCGGAATTCGCGCAGTACTTC	CASSFGQGPEFAQYF
TRBV2	TRBD2	TRBJ2-5	few	TGTGCCAGCACGGGGGAGGGTCAAGAGACCCAGTACTTC	CASTGEGQETQYF
TRBV12-3/TRBV12-4	TRBD2	TRBJ2-1	many	TGTGCCAGCAGTCCGGGGGGTGAGCAGTTCTTC	CASSPGGEQFF
TRBV7-9	TRBD1	TRBJ2-2	few	TGTGCCAGCAGCCCTTGGACAGGGACCGGGGAGCTGTTTTTT	CASSPWTGTGELFF
TRBV7-2	.	TRBJ2-3	few	TGTGCCAGCAGCTTTAAGTTTTTAAGCACAGATACGCAGTATTTT	CASSFKFLSTDTQYF
TRBV12-3/TRBV12-4	TRBD2	TRBJ2-1	many	TGTGCCAGCAGCACCGGGACTAGAAGGGTCAATGAGCAGTTCTTC	CASSTGTRRVNEQFF
TRBV4-3	.	TRBJ2-7	.	TGCGCCATCAAGGGGGAAACAGGAGGCCACTTATACGAGCAGTACTTC	CAIKGETGGHLYEQYF
TRBV12-3/TRBV12-4	TRBD1	TRBJ2-5	many	TGTGCCAGCAGTTTCCGGGCAGGGGGAGAGACCCAGTACTTC	CASSFRAGGETQYF
TRBV21-1	.	TRBJ1-6	few	TGTGCCAGCAGCCCAAGGGGTTCACCCCTCCACTTT	CASSPRGSPLHF
TRBV5-1	.	TRBJ2-3	.	TGCGCCAGCAGCAGGGACTCGATAGCAGCGGATACGCAGTATTTT	CASSRDSIAADTQYF
TRBV19	.	TRBJ2-2	.	TGTGCCAGTATAGACACGAACACCGGGGAGCTGTTTTTT	CASIDTNTGELFF
TRBV6-1	TRBD1	TRBJ2-6	few	TGTGCCAGCAAACAGGGGCCTGGGGCCAACGTCCTGACTTTC	CASKQGPGANVLTF
TRBV3-1	.	TRBJ1-1	.	TGTGCCAGCAGCCAAGTTACGCGGCAGAACACTGAAGCTTTCTTT	CASSQVTRQNTEAFF
TRBV15	.	TRBJ2-5	few	TGTGCCACCAGCAGAGGGGGCGGAGGGGGGGACCAAGAGACCCAGTACTTC	CATSRGGGGGDQETQYF
TRBV6-2/TRBV6-3	TRBD1	TRBJ2-4	few	TGTGCCAGCAGTGCGGACAGGGGCGGAAGCTTAGCCAAAAACATTCAGTACTTC	CASSADRGGSLAKNIQYF
TRBV15	.	TRBJ2-1	many	TGTGCCACCAGCAGAGATCCGTCATTAACTAGCCCCGGAATGAATGAGCAGTTCTTC	CATSRDPSLTSPGMNEQFF
TRBV27	.	TRBJ2-3	.	TGTGCCAGCAGTTTGCTGGGGGGGCCCTTAACAGATACGCAGTATTTT	CASSLLGGPLTDTQYF
TRBV4-2	.	TRBJ2-2	few	TGTGCCAGCAGCCAAGATCAAGGGTTCTCGGAGCTGTTTTTT	CASSQDQGFSELFF
TRBV4-2	.	TRBJ1-1	.	TGTGCCAGCAGCCAAGACTCGGGTACTGAAGCTTTCTTT	CASSQDSGTEAFF
TRBV20-1	.	TRBJ2-7	.	TGCTGTGCTAGAGATCGATTTCCGGACCTAAGGGCTTACGAGCAGTACTTC	CCARDRFPDLRAYEQYF
TRBV7-9	.	TRBJ2-3	few	TGTGCCAGCAGCCCCAGACGGGTTAGCACAGATACGCAGTATTTT	CASSPRRVSTDTQYF